This entry is about one T cell receptor (beta chain). No antigen is known for it. Primers used in a second PCR of about 7 to 11 cycles were a sample-barcoded 5' primer and a J-beta primer mix. Every molecule of cDNA carried a tag from a template-switch adaptor with 12 random nucleotides. TCRdb recomputed calls from the 5' RACE reads with MiXCR, one row per CDR3 protein. The sample lists over a million distinct CDR3 sequences, more than 40% occurring once. Peripheral blood samples of around 9.3 milliliters were drawn from each donor. The data were taken from a study of blood T cells in healthy people across ages. Study-level results: A greater number of naive CD4+ cells and higher diversity distinguished long-lived donors from aged donors.

The CDR3 covers 13 residues. V was clipped by 0 bases and J by 6 bases, with 9 bases between them. Germline CDR1 is MNHEY and CDR2 is SMNVEV (reference sequence). J is TRBJ2-7 and V is TRBV27, with a tentative D call TRBD2 (5 bases). The sequence came from a woman aged 60-70 years in good health. The specimen sequenced was blood. This CDR3 is CASSLSMRVEQYF. The CDR3 DNA reads TGTGCCAGCAGTTTATCTATGAGGGTCGAGCAGTACTTC.